Listed below are T cell receptor beta chains from one sample, sequenced in a study of early T cells in non-severe SARS-CoV-2 infection. TCRdb redid the calling of the 5' RACE reads with MiXCR, one entry per CDR3 protein. The table shows some 80,000 distinct CDR3 sequences, with about an eighth occurring only once. Sequences were obtained from whole blood. The source of these receptors is an adult who was a healthcare worker with PCR-confirmed SARS-CoV-2 infection or an uninfected control (not recorded which). Each CDR3 is given with its conserved first and last residue. Fields, in order: V gene, D gene, clone size, J gene, CDR3 DNA, CDR3 protein. D genes are given only for firm matches. Rows give clone size only sometimes, using once, few, many, or a class for an expanded clone.

>TRBV20-1|-|few|TRBJ2-5
TGCACCCTAGGGGATCGAGAGACCCAGTACTTC
CTLGDRETQYF
>TRBV30|TRBD1|few|TRBJ1-4
TGTGCCTGGACAACCGGACAGGGGGGGGATGAAAAACTGTTTTTT
CAWTTGQGGDEKLFF
>TRBV29-1|-|many|TRBJ1-1
TGCAGCGTTGCCGGAGGAGGGGTGAACACTGAAGCTTTCTTT
CSVAGGGVNTEAFF
>TRBV5-1|TRBD1|many|TRBJ2-7
TGCGCCAGCTCTAGGGACAGCCAGCACTCCTACGAGCAGTACTTC
CASSRDSQHSYEQYF
>TRBV25-1|TRBD1|-|TRBJ1-4
TGTGCCAGCAGTGACAGGACAGGGGGAGATGAAAAACTGTTTTTT
CASSDRTGGDEKLFF
>TRBV2|-|-|TRBJ1-1
TGTGCCAGCAGTGTGGACAGAGAGTCTTTCTTT
CASSVDRESFF
>TRBV19|-|many|TRBJ2-2
TGTGCCAGTAGTTGGAAAGCCGGGGAGCTGTTTTTT
CASSWKAGELFF
>TRBV13|-|-|TRBJ2-1
TGTGCCAGCAGCTTACGGCGGGGTACGGGTAATGAGCAGTTCTTC
CASSLRRGTGNEQFF
>TRBV20-1|-|once|TRBJ2-2
TGCAGTGCTAGGAGGGCAGAGCTCCCCGGGGAGCTGTTTTTT
CSARRAELPGELFF
>TRBV19|TRBD1|-|TRBJ2-7
TGTGCCAGTAGTAAGGGACAGGGCTACGAGCAGTACTTC
CASSKGQGYEQYF
>TRBV11-2|TRBD2|-|TRBJ2-3
TGTGCCAGCAGCCGAACGACGGCTAGCGGGGTTCATCGCACAGATACGCAGTATTTT
CASSRTTASGVHRTDTQYF
>TRBV7-2|-|-|TRBJ2-5
TGTGTCAGCAGCTTGAAAGAGACCCAGTACTTC
CVSSLKETQYF
>TRBV12-3/TRBV12-4|TRBD2|-|TRBJ2-7
TGTGCCAGCAGTTTCGATGGGGGAGGGGACTTATTCTACGAGCAGTACTTC
CASSFDGGGDLFYEQYF
>TRBV20-1|-|few|TRBJ1-1
TGCAGTGCTAGAGATTGGTTGACCGGGACTGAAGCTTTCTTT
CSARDWLTGTEAFF
>TRBV20-1|TRBD1|many|TRBJ2-5
TGCAGTGCTCCAGACAGGGCCGGAACTTTAGAGACCCAGTACTTC
CSAPDRAGTLETQYF
>TRBV7-6|-|few|TRBJ1-1
TGTGCCAGCAGCCCGACGGCAGGGAGGACTGAAGCTTTCTTT
CASSPTAGRTEAFF
>TRBV7-6|-|many|TRBJ1-1
TGTGCCAGCAGTGCGCTTGGGGGAAATACTGAAGCTTTCTTT
CASSALGGNTEAFF
>TRBV6-1|-|few|TRBJ1-5
TGTGCCAGCGGAAGCCTCAGGGGACAGCCCCAGCATTTT
CASGSLRGQPQHF
>TRBV29-1|-|many|TRBJ2-7
TGCAGCGCCGAGGGGGGCAACGAGCAGTACTTC
CSAEGGNEQYF
>TRBV10-3|-|-|TRBJ1-5
TGTGCCATCAGTGACACTAGCAATCAGCCCCAGCATTTT
CAISDTSNQPQHF
>TRBV20-1|-|-|TRBJ1-1
TGCAGTGCTGGGGGATTGAACACTGAAGCTTTCTTT
CSAGGLNTEAFF
>TRBV10-2|TRBD1|many|TRBJ1-1
TGCGCCAGCAGCAAGGGGGCGGCGGGCACTGAAGCTTTCTTT
CASSKGAAGTEAFF
>TRBV6-6|-|many|TRBJ2-3
TGTGCCAGCGGAAAGACTACGCTCATGACGGATACGCAGTATTTT
CASGKTTLMTDTQYF
>TRBV9|-|few|TRBJ2-1
TGTGCCAGCAGCCCCCAGGATCGAAATCAGCAGTTCTTC
CASSPQDRNQQFF
>TRBV9|TRBD1|once|TRBJ2-1
TGTGCCAGCAGCGCCGGACAGGGGTTAGGCAATGAGCAGTTCTTC
CASSAGQGLGNEQFF